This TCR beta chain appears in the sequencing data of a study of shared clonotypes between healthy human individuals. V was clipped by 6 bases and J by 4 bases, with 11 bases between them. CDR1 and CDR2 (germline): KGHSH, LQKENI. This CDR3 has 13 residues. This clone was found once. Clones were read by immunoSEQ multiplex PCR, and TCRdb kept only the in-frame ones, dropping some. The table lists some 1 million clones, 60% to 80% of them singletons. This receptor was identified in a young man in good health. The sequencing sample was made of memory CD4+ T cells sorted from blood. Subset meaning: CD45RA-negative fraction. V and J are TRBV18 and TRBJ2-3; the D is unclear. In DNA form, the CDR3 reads TGTGCCAGCTCCCCCCCCGCCCCAGATACGCAGTATTTT. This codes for CASSPPAPDTQYF. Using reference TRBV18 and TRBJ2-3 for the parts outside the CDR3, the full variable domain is NAGVMQNPRHLVRRRGQEARLRCSPMKGHSHVYWYRQLPEEGLKFMVYLQKENIIDESGMPKERFSAEFPKEGPSILRIQQVVRGDSAAYFCASSPPAPDTQYFGPGTRLTVL.